Given below is one T cell receptor beta chain in context. The antigen remains unidentified. The CDR3 length is 13 residues. CDR1 MGHDK and CDR2 SYGVNS come from the germline V gene. V was trimmed by 7 bases and J by 5 bases, leaving 12 bases between them. The treatment is: oral pan-JAK inhibitor, 5-10 mg twice daily. The investigators collected lesional scalp punch biopsies and peripheral blood from alopecia areata patients. This entry comes from a study of CD8+ T cells in alopecia areata. Study context: Scoring of treated patients' severity used the percentage of affected scalp area.

Sequencing used cDNA as its template, made by extracting RNA and reverse transcribing it. Measured with immunoSEQ multiplex PCR; TCRdb has only the in-frame clones, and not every one. The profile shows over 150,000 clones, roughly 50% of them singletons. Study-wide findings and caveats: Scalp clonality and expanded CD8+ clones among the top 100 were significantly decreased by tofacitinib. Throughout tofacitinib, many expanded lesional clones continued to persist in scalp and blood.

J is TRBJ2-1 and V is TRBV25-1; no definite D call. The clonotype comes from a human donor with alopecia areata. The sequenced sample was CD8+ T cells sorted from blood, obtained at week 24, from a patient treated with tofacitinib. The CDR3 loop is CASTLQKDNEQFF. CDR3 coding DNA: TGTGCCAGCACATTACAGAAGGACAATGAGCAGTTCTTC.